This is a list of T cell receptor beta chains from one sample in a study of radiation and T cells in renal cell carcinoma. Produced via immunoSEQ multiplex PCR; TCRdb's table is partial and in-frame only. This table has more than 140,000 clones, around 78% appearing once. The sequenced sample was blood, obtained from a patient whose treatment included radiotherapy and nephrectomy. The receptors come from a woman aged 45 to 65 with renal cell carcinoma. CDR3s include the opening cysteine and the closing phenylalanine or tryptophan. A D gene is named only where the DNA matches it firmly. Rows give clone size only sometimes, using once, few, many, or a class for an expanded clone.

V gene	CDR3 length	D gene	clone size	J gene	CDR3 DNA	CDR3 protein
TRBV11-2	16	NA	NA	TRBJ1-2	TGTGCCAGCAGCTTAGCCGCGGGGCGGACTCTCTATGGCTACACCTTC	CASSLAAGRTLYGYTF
TRBV4-2	13	NA	NA	TRBJ1-2	TGTGCCAGCAGCTTCGGGGTCAGGGGTGGCTACACCTTC	CASSFGVRGGYTF
TRBV5-4	16	NA	NA	TRBJ2-3	TGTGCCAGCACCCCGGGGGGGGACAGGAACACAGATACGCAGTATTTT	CASTPGGDRNTDTQYF
TRBV28	14	NA	NA	TRBJ1-4	TGTGCCAGCAGTTTGTGGCAGGGTGATGAAAAACTGTTTTTT	CASSLWQGDEKLFF
TRBV28	14	TRBD1	few	TRBJ2-7	TGTGCCAGCAGTTCGCCGACAGGGTTTTCCGAGCAGTACTTC	CASSSPTGFSEQYF
TRBV28	14	NA	NA	TRBJ1-1	TGTGCCAGCCGTAGGCAGGGGAGGAACACTGAAGCTTTCTTT	CASRRQGRNTEAFF
TRBV5-1	14	TRBD1	NA	TRBJ2-7	TGCGCCAGCAGCTTGGAGCAGGGGGCCTACGAGCAGTACTTC	CASSLEQGAYEQYF
TRBV5-5	16	NA	NA	TRBJ2-7	TGTGCCAGCAGCTCGACACCAAAGGGACGGCGTGGCGAGCAGTACTTC	CASSSTPKGRRGEQYF
TRBV4-1	16	NA	NA	TRBJ2-5	TGCGCCAGCAGCCAAGAAATACGACAGGACCAAGAGACCCAGTACTTC	CASSQEIRQDQETQYF
TRBV7-2	16	NA	NA	TRBJ1-4	TGTGCCAGCACCCTTTCCGGGGCCGTAGGGGTTGAAAAACTGTTTTTT	CASTLSGAVGVEKLFF
TRBV5-6	14	NA	NA	TRBJ2-5	TGTGCCAGCAGTCCTCTCCGGGACGTAGAGACCCAGTACTTC	CASSPLRDVETQYF
TRBV7-9	13	NA	NA	TRBJ2-7	TGTGCCAGCGGGGAGGCGGCCCGGGGGGAGCAGTACTTC	CASGEAARGEQYF
TRBV6-5	15	NA	NA	TRBJ1-3	TGTGCCAGCAGTTACGGTTTGGGTTCTGGAAACACCATATATTTT	CASSYGLGSGNTIYF
TRBV29-1	12	NA	NA	TRBJ1-2	TGCAGCGCCGGGACCGATAACTATGGCTACACCTTC	CSAGTDNYGYTF
TRBV6-5	15	NA	once	TRBJ1-1	TGTGCCAGCAGTTCACCGCCTGGGGGGAACACTGAAGCTTTCTTT	CASSSPPGGNTEAFF
TRBV5-1	16	TRBD2	NA	TRBJ2-3	TGCGCCAGCAGCTTGCTAGCGGGGTCATACACAGATACGCAGTATTTT	CASSLLAGSYTDTQYF
TRBV30	13	NA	few	TRBJ1-1	TGTGCCTGGAGTCGGATCATGAACACTGAAGCTTTCTTT	CAWSRIMNTEAFF
TRBV7-2	15	NA	NA	TRBJ2-7	TGTGCCAGCAGCTTAGCTGGGAGCCCCCGCAACGAGCAGTACTTC	CASSLAGSPRNEQYF
TRBV6-5	15	NA	NA	TRBJ2-5	TGTGCCAGCAGTTACCTCGGAGCCACGCAAGAGACCCAGTACTTC	CASSYLGATQETQYF
TRBV30	15	TRBD1	NA	TRBJ2-3	TGTGCCTGGAGTAGGGGACAGACTAGCACAGATACGCAGTATTTT	CAWSRGQTSTDTQYF
TRBV4-3	15	NA	NA	TRBJ1-3	TGCGCCAGCAGCCAAGAGTTGGGGACTGGAAACACCATATATTTT	CASSQELGTGNTIYF
TRBV5-1	16	TRBD2	NA	TRBJ2-3	TGCGCCAGCAGCTTCACCGGGACTAGCACCGCAGATACGCAGTATTTT	CASSFTGTSTADTQYF
TRBV7-9	17	TRBD1	NA	TRBJ1-2	TGTGCCAGCAGCTTAGGGGGAAACAGGGGGGCCAACTATGGCTACACCTTC	CASSLGGNRGANYGYTF
TRBV15	13	NA	NA	TRBJ2-1	TGTGCCACCAGCCGGAGCCTCTACAATGAGCAGTTCTTC	CATSRSLYNEQFF
TRBV10-2	18	TRBD1	once	TRBJ2-4	TGCGCCAGCAGTGCGCGAATTCAGGGGGACCTAGCCAAAAACATTCAGTACTTC	CASSARIQGDLAKNIQYF
TRBV5-1	14	NA	NA	TRBJ2-7	TGCGCCAGCAGCTTGGAAGGCGCCTCCTACGAGCAGTACTTC	CASSLEGASYEQYF
TRBV10-1	14	NA	NA	TRBJ2-7	TGCGCCAGCAGTGAGGGACCCGGTTTTTACGAGCAGTACTTC	CASSEGPGFYEQYF
TRBV6-6	14	NA	NA	TRBJ2-3	TGTGCCAGCAGTCCGGGACTTCTCACAGATACGCAGTATTTT	CASSPGLLTDTQYF
TRBV7-3	13	NA	NA	TRBJ2-3	TGTGCCAGCAGCCAAGTGTTAACAGATACGCAGTATTTT	CASSQVLTDTQYF
TRBV9	15	NA	NA	TRBJ1-1	TGTGCCAGCAGCCCAGGACGCCAGCTGGGCACTGAAGCTTTCTTT	CASSPGRQLGTEAFF
TRBV9	13	NA	NA	TRBJ1-1	TGTGCCAGCAGCGTAGAAAGGAACACTGAAGCTTTCTTT	CASSVERNTEAFF
TRBV6-6	15	TRBD1	NA	TRBJ2-1	TGTGCCAGCCGGACTGGGACAGGGGTCTACAATGAGCAGTTCTTC	CASRTGTGVYNEQFF
TRBV10-1	15	TRBD1	NA	TRBJ2-7	TGCGCCAGCAGTGATGGGGGACAGGGGGCGCACGAGCAGTACTTC	CASSDGGQGAHEQYF
TRBV7-9	14	NA	NA	TRBJ1-2	TGTGCCAGCAGCTTAGAGGTTACAAGCTATGGCTACACCTTC	CASSLEVTSYGYTF
TRBV27	16	TRBD2	once	TRBJ2-1	TGTGCCAGCAGACGGCCCAGCGGGGGGGTTTACAATGAGCAGTTCTTC	CASRRPSGGVYNEQFF
TRBV5-1	14	NA	NA	TRBJ2-7	TGCGCCAGCAGCTTGGGAGGACAGAACTACGAGCAGTACTTC	CASSLGGQNYEQYF
TRBV5-4	14	TRBD1	few	TRBJ1-2	TGTGCCAGCAGCATCCGGGACAGGGCGTGGGGCTACACCTTC	CASSIRDRAWGYTF
TRBV7-9	14	NA	NA	TRBJ2-1	TGTGCCAGCAGCCTCGGGACGGGGACAAATGAGCAGTTCTTC	CASSLGTGTNEQFF
TRBV7-9	15	NA	NA	TRBJ2-7	TGTGCCAGCAGTCGACTCGCGGGGTTCTCCTACGAGCAGTACTTC	CASSRLAGFSYEQYF
TRBV2	15	TRBD1	NA	TRBJ1-5	TGTGCCAGCAGCGCCGGGACAGGGGGTTGGCAGCCCCAGCATTTT	CASSAGTGGWQPQHF
TRBV27	16	NA	NA	TRBJ1-6	TGTGCCAGCAGTCGACACCTCAGCTCCTATAATTCACCCCTCCACTTT	CASSRHLSSYNSPLHF
TRBV18	17	NA	NA	TRBJ2-1	TGTGCCAGCTCACCAAGTCGGAGGGGGACTTCCTACAATGAGCAGTTCTTC	CASSPSRRGTSYNEQFF
TRBV20-1	11	NA	NA	TRBJ1-2	TGCAGTGCCGGGAGGAACTATGGCTACACCTTC	CSAGRNYGYTF
TRBV4-1	13	TRBD1	NA	TRBJ2-1	TGCGCCAGCAGCCACCCAGGACAGGATGAGCAGTTCTTC	CASSHPGQDEQFF
TRBV7-2	13	NA	NA	TRBJ2-3	TGTGCCAGCAGCTCTGGATCGTCTTGGGTGCAGTATTTT	CASSSGSSWVQYF
TRBV2	14	TRBD1	NA	TRBJ1-5	TGTGCCAGCAGCGAGGACAGGGGCCTCCAGCCCCAGCATTTT	CASSEDRGLQPQHF
TRBV7-2	11	NA	NA	TRBJ1-2	TGTGCCAGCAGCTTAGCGGGAGGCTACACCTTC	CASSLAGGYTF
TRBV2	11	NA	NA	TRBJ1-2	TGTGCCAGCAGTGACCCATGGGGCTACACCTTC	CASSDPWGYTF
TRBV28	12	NA	NA	TRBJ1-2	TGTGCCAGCAGTCTCAGACTGAAACTCTACACCTTC	CASSLRLKLYTF
TRBV2	14	TRBD1	few	TRBJ1-5	TGTGCCAGCAGAGGGGACAGCCGGCACCAGCCCCAGCATTTT	CASRGDSRHQPQHF
TRBV6-1	16	TRBD1	NA	TRBJ1-5	TGTGCCAGCAGTGAATGGGGGACAGAGAGCAATCAGCCCCAGCATTTT	CASSEWGTESNQPQHF
TRBV10-3	16	TRBD1	NA	TRBJ1-1	TGTGCCATCAGTGAGCCGGCAGGGGGTATGAACACTGAAGCTTTCTTT	CAISEPAGGMNTEAFF
TRBV27	16	NA	NA	TRBJ1-4	TGTGCCAGCAGTTTATCCTGGGACGGCCAAAGAGAAAAACTGTTTTTT	CASSLSWDGQREKLFF
TRBV4-3	14	NA	NA	TRBJ1-6	TGCGCCAGCAGCCAAGATCGTTATAATTCACCCCTCCACTTT	CASSQDRYNSPLHF
TRBV30	14	TRBD1	NA	TRBJ1-2	TGTGCCTGGAGTGTACTACAGGGGAGCTATGGCTACACCTTC	CAWSVLQGSYGYTF
TRBV15	14	NA	NA	TRBJ1-2	TGTGCCACCAGCAGAGAAGTCCTGAACTATGGCTACACCTTC	CATSREVLNYGYTF
TRBV9	14	NA	NA	TRBJ2-7	TGTGCCAGCAGCGTAGACGCCAGCTACTACGAGCAGTACTTC	CASSVDASYYEQYF
TRBV6-5	12	NA	NA	TRBJ2-7	TGTGCCAGCAGCTCCGACTCTTACGAGCAGTACTTC	CASSSDSYEQYF
TRBV19	12	TRBD2	NA	TRBJ2-7	TGTGCCAGCCCTACTAGCGGCTACGAGCAGTACTTC	CASPTSGYEQYF